A selection of T cell receptor beta chains follows, all from one sample in a study of T cells in Graves' hyperthyroidism and ophthalmopathy. TCRdb redid the calling of the multiplex PCR reads with MiXCR, one entry per CDR3 protein. The sample comprises 560,000 or so distinct CDR3 sequences, about 20% of which are singletons, and roughly 47% rests with the top ten. The sequencing input was blood. The receptor set was obtained from a man in his forties with Graves' ophthalmopathy. Both conserved end residues are part of each CDR3. D genes are given only for firm matches. Clone size is shown for a subset of rows, as once, few, many or a class of expanded clone.

d_call j_call clone_size v_call cdr3_aa cdr3_nt
. TRBJ2-5 few TRBV3-1 CASSWSGTSETQYF TGTGCCAGCAGTTGGTCCGGGACATCAGAGACCCAGTACTTC
. TRBJ1-1 . TRBV27 CASSSYMNTEALF TGTGCCAGCAGTTCCTACATGAACACTGAAGCTCTCTTT
. TRBJ1-1 many TRBV20-1 CSARGMGAFF TGCAGTGCTAGAGGGATGGGTGCTTTCTTT
TRBD2 TRBJ2-1 . TRBV5-6 CASSRYLAGAVNEQFF TGTGCCAGCAGCAGGTACCTAGCGGGAGCGGTTAATGAGCAGTTCTTC
TRBD1 TRBJ1-2 . TRBV6-9 CASRLPGQGYTF TGTGCCAGCAGATTACCGGGACAGGGGTACACCTTC
TRBD1 TRBJ1-4 . TRBV6-2/TRBV6-3 CASSYGTGVEKLFF TGTGCCAGCAGTTACGGGACAGGGGTTGAAAAACTGTTTTTT
. TRBJ2-7 many TRBV2 CASSTSYEQYF TGTGCCAGCAGTACCTCATACGAGCAGTACTTC
TRBD1 TRBJ1-5 few TRBV7-9 CASSLWSSGGSSNQPQHF TGTGCCAGCAGCTTATGGTCATCAGGGGGGTCTAGCAATCAGCCCCAGCATTTT
. TRBJ2-2 many TRBV7-6 CASREVATNTGELFF TGTGCCAGCAGGGAAGTGGCGACGAACACCGGGGAGCTGTTTTTT
TRBD1 TRBJ1-5 . TRBV16 CASSRLRTGSNQPQHF TGTGCCAGCAGCCGACTTAGGACAGGAAGCAATCAGCCCCAGCATTTT
. TRBJ1-1 few TRBV20-1 CSVCTENTEAFF TGCAGTGTATGTACAGAGAACACTGAAGCTTTCTTT
TRBD1 TRBJ1-2 few TRBV12-3/TRBV12-4 CASSTGVGYTF TGTGCCAGCAGCACAGGGGTCGGCTACACCTTC
. TRBJ1-4 . TRBV7-2 CASSTYRAALEKLFF TGTGCCAGTAGCACATACAGGGCGGCCCTCGAAAAACTGTTTTTT
. TRBJ2-6 . TRBV18 CASSDNSGANVLTF TGTGCCAGCTCGGATAACTCTGGGGCCAACGTCCTGACTTTC
. TRBJ2-4 . TRBV4-1 CASSQPGGLAKNIQYF TGCGCCAGCAGCCAACCCGGGGGTCTAGCCAAAAACATTCAGTACTTC
. TRBJ1-4 few TRBV20-1 CSAPRTGATNEKLFF TGCAGTGCTCCTCGAACAGGAGCAACTAATGAAAAACTGTTTTTT
. TRBJ1-2 . TRBV14 CASSGGVLNYGYTF TGTGCCAGCAGCGGGGGAGTGTTGAACTATGGCTACACCTTC
TRBD2 TRBJ2-5 many TRBV2 CASRTSYIETQYF TGTGCCAGCAGGACTAGCTACATAGAGACCCAGTACTTC
TRBD1 TRBJ1-4 few TRBV10-3 CATQGDEKLFF TGTGCCACCCAGGGGGATGAAAAACTGTTTTTT
. TRBJ1-5 . TRBV30 CAWSFSQGMGNQPQHF TGTGCCTGGAGTTTTAGTCAGGGGATGGGCAATCAGCCCCAGCATTTT
. TRBJ2-7 few TRBV28 CASSSHSSDPQGSSSYEQYF TGTGCCAGCAGTTCCCACTCCTCCGATCCTCAGGGGAGCTCCTCCTACGAGCAGTACTTC
TRBD2 TRBJ2-7 . TRBV20-1 CSALAGAPPYEQYF TGCAGTGCGTTAGCGGGGGCACCTCCCTACGAGCAGTACTTC
. TRBJ2-7 many TRBV28 CASSSKGLWGYEQYF TGTGCCAGCAGTTCAAAGGGCCTTTGGGGGTACGAGCAGTACTTC
. TRBJ2-7 many TRBV20-1 CSAPRGNQREYEQYF TGCAGTGCCCCAAGGGGGAATCAACGGGAATACGAGCAGTACTTC
. TRBJ2-7 . TRBV9 CASSVDLLSYEQYF TGTGCCAGCAGCGTAGATTTACTATCATACGAGCAGTACTTC
. TRBJ2-2 few TRBV28 CASTPGGSAGELFF TGTGCCAGCACCCCTGGGGGTTCGGCGGGGGAGCTGTTTTTT
TRBD1 TRBJ2-3 many TRBV7-9 CASSFERQGDGTQYF TGTGCCAGCAGCTTTGAGCGACAGGGTGATGGTACGCAGTATTTT
. TRBJ1-1 many TRBV11-2 CASSLGAGAAAEAFF TGTGCCAGCAGCTTAGGGGCAGGGGCAGCCGCTGAAGCTTTCTTT
. TRBJ1-1 . TRBV20-1 CSARGQINTEAFF TGCAGTGCTAGGGGCCAGATCAACACTGAAGCTTTCTTT
TRBD2 TRBJ2-1 . TRBV25-1 CASSGRVLAGGNEQFF TGTGCCAGCAGTGGGAGGGTGTTAGCGGGGGGAAATGAGCAGTTCTTC
TRBD1 TRBJ2-1 . TRBV7-3 CASSSGQTHNEQFF TGTGCCAGCAGCTCGGGACAGACGCACAATGAGCAGTTCTTC
TRBD1 TRBJ1-1 many TRBV12-3/TRBV12-4 CASSLGAGGSEAFF TGTGCCAGCAGTTTAGGCGCAGGGGGAAGTGAAGCTTTCTTT
. TRBJ1-5 . TRBV2 CASSQDRDYQPQHF TGTGCCAGCAGTCAGGACAGAGACTATCAGCCCCAGCATTTT
TRBD1 TRBJ2-2 . TRBV20-1 CSAGAGTGVTGELFF TGCAGTGCTGGCGCCGGGACAGGGGTCACCGGGGAGCTGTTTTTT
TRBD2 TRBJ2-5 many TRBV28 CASSSAGEGQETQYF TGTGCCAGCAGTTCGGCGGGAGAGGGGCAAGAGACCCAGTACTTC
. TRBJ1-2 many TRBV28 CASNEAEGGYTF TGTGCCAGCAATGAGGCAGAAGGTGGCTACACCTTC
TRBD1 TRBJ1-2 once TRBV18 CASSPSYSGTAANYGYTF TGTGCCAGCTCACCTTCCTATAGTGGGACAGCCGCTAACTATGGCTACACCTTC
. TRBJ2-3 many TRBV3-1 CASSPSRGRGTDTQYF TGTGCCAGCAGCCCATCCCGGGGGAGAGGCACAGATACGCAGTATTTT
TRBD2 TRBJ2-5 . TRBV10-3 CAISGGGEETQYF TGTGCCATCAGCGGGGGAGGGGAAGAGACCCAGTACTTC
TRBD1 TRBJ1-1 . TRBV5-1 CANSPRGPTEAFF TGCGCCAACAGTCCCAGGGGGCCAACTGAAGCTTTCTTT
TRBD1 TRBJ1-1 . TRBV7-9 CASGLSGTDRQAFF TGTGCCAGCGGACTTTCCGGGACAGACCGACAAGCTTTCTTT
. TRBJ1-1 . TRBV5-1 CASSWGREAEAFF TGCGCCAGCAGCTGGGGAAGGGAGGCTGAAGCTTTCTTT
TRBD1 TRBJ2-3 many TRBV20-1 CSATGTGNPDTQYF TGCAGTGCCACCGGGACAGGGAACCCAGATACGCAGTATTTT
. TRBJ2-3 . TRBV27 CASSLPGAVPDTQYF TGTGCCAGCAGTTTACCAGGGGCGGTTCCAGATACGCAGTATTTT
TRBD2 TRBJ2-5 many TRBV7-9 CASSLDLAGREETQYF TGTGCCAGCAGCTTAGATCTGGCAGGGAGGGAAGAGACCCAGTACTTC
. TRBJ2-6 . TRBV24-1 CATRRQERVLTF TGTGCCACCAGAAGACAGGAACGCGTCCTGACTTTC
TRBD1 TRBJ2-7 . TRBV6-1 CASSTGTGSYEQYF TGTGCCAGCAGTACCGGGACAGGGTCCTACGAGCAGTACTTC
. TRBJ2-3 . TRBV6-1 CASSTLGWESGTDTQYF TGTGCCAGCAGTACCCTGGGGTGGGAGTCCGGAACAGATACGCAGTATTTT
. TRBJ2-3 many TRBV7-2 CASSSRGYGTDTQYF TGTGCCAGCAGCTCCAGGGGATATGGCACAGATACGCAGTATTTT
. TRBJ2-7 many TRBV7-2 CASSPHVGYQQYF TGTGCCAGCAGCCCTCACGTGGGGTACCAGCAGTACTTC
. TRBJ2-7 few TRBV20-1 CSALKGAGSEQYF TGCAGTGCCCTCAAGGGAGCTGGAAGTGAGCAGTACTTC
. TRBJ1-1 many TRBV20-1 CSASPLNTEAFF TGCAGTGCTAGTCCCCTGAACACTGAAGCTTTCTTT
TRBD2 TRBJ2-2 . TRBV10-3 CAISSPTRAGGPGELFF TGTGCCATCAGTTCCCCGACGCGAGCGGGGGGGCCCGGGGAGCTGTTTTTT
. TRBJ2-1 . TRBV25-1 CASSELRGDEQFF TGTGCCAGCAGTGAATTGCGGGGTGATGAGCAGTTCTTC
. TRBJ2-1 . TRBV5-1 CASSPSGEAPNEQFF TGCGCCAGCAGCCCCTCGGGGGAAGCCCCCAATGAGCAGTTCTTC